These T cell receptor beta chains were read from a single sample in a study of shared clonotypes between healthy human individuals. This table comes from immunoSEQ multiplex PCR, and its TCRdb copy is limited to in-frame clones, with some not included. Among roughly 2.5 million clones listed, more than 90% were seen once. Sequencing was performed on naive CD4+ T cells sorted from blood. These receptors came from a man between 18 and 35 years old in good health. CDR3s leave out the opening cysteine and the closing phenylalanine or tryptophan. Not every row has a clone size; where given, it reads once, few, many or a size class.

abundance,v_gene,CDR3aa
NA,TRBV5-4,ASSRDRGNYGYT
NA,TRBV5-1,ASSSGGLTTEQY
NA,TRBV5-4,ASLIYSGDTQY
NA,TRBV6-6,ASSYDGGNIQY
NA,TRBV4-1,ASRERGPNTGELF
NA,TRBV11-3,ASSLYPGDRGLYEQY
NA,TRBV29-1,SVRLAREQY
NA,TRBV10-3,AISESGLAALYEQY
NA,TRBV29-1,SGTSGTDTQY
NA,TRBV5-1,ASSPRLGIIPETQY
NA,TRBV20-1,SAPQGSAQH
NA,TRBV6-5,ASRRDPSGHEQF
NA,TRBV28,ASSSGTSGAYEQY
few,TRBV5-1,ASSLYQGSTEAF
NA,TRBV28,ASSLGTVNQPQH
NA,TRBV15,ATSTRPANTGELF
NA,TRBV29-1,SASGQGSDTQY
NA,TRBV19,ASSIGGSKNTDTQY
NA,TRBV2,ASSLARGSEQF